Each of the 31 T cell receptor beta chains below was sequenced from the same sample in a study of shared clonotypes between healthy human individuals. Generated by immunoSEQ multiplex PCR, the TCRdb table keeps only in-frame clones and is missing some. The sample lists more than 400,000 clones; around 95% were seen once. Sequenced input: naive CD4+ T cells sorted from blood. Subset described: CD45RA+ positively selected. The receptors were gathered from a woman aged 25-40 years in good health.

The rearrangement uses TRBV11-2 and TRBJ2-7, with D uncertain. Germline CDR1 is SGHAT and CDR2 is FQNNGV. There are 15 residues in the CDR3. Trimming removed 2 bases from V and 3 bases from J, with 14 bases in between. CDR3 nucleotide sequence: TGTGCCAGCAGCTTATCCACACAGAAGGTCTACGAGCAGTACTTC. Residues: CASSLSTQKVYEQYF.

The CDR3 spells CASSPGPANSPLHF. In DNA form, the CDR3 reads TGTGCCAGCAGCCCCGGACCTGCTAATTCACCCCTCCACTTT. The chain carries TRBV28 and TRBJ1-6; no clear D. Trimming removed 6 bases at V and 6 bases at J, with 12 bases between. Germline assignment: CDR1 MDHEN and CDR2 SYDVKM. This CDR3 has 14 residues.

The chain combines TRBV11-2 with TRBJ2-6, with D possibly being TRBD1 or TRBD2 (5 bases each). Germline CDR1 SGHAT, CDR2 FQNNGV. V was cut by 5 bases and J by 0 bases, with 20 bases left in between. The CDR3 consists of 19 residues. The CDR3 spells CASSDPPGRKSSGANVLTF. The CDR3 region has the DNA TGTGCCAGCAGCGATCCCCCGGGACGGAAGAGCTCTGGGGCCAACGTCCTGACTTTC. Filled out from reference TRBV11-2 and TRBJ2-6, the complete variable domain reads EAGVAQSPRYKIIEKRQSVAFWCNPISGHATLYWYQQILGQGPKLLIQFQNNGVVDDSQLPKDRFSAERLKGVDSTLKIQPAKLEDSAVYLCASSDPPGRKSSGANVLTFGAGSRLTVL.

The chain employs TRBV6-5 and TRBJ2-2, with D possibly matching TRBD1 (5 bases). Trimming removed 6 bases from V and 5 bases from J, with 10 bases in between. The germline gives CDR1 MNHEY, CDR2 SVGAGI. This CDR3 comprises 13 residues. The CDR3 sequence is CASSPRDTGELFF. The CDR3, as DNA: TGTGCCAGCAGCCCCAGGGATACCGGGGAGCTGTTTTTT.

The chain couples TRBV5-1 to TRBJ2-3; tentatively, D is TRBD2 (6 bases). CDR3 length equals 14 residues. Germline V gene sequence: CDR1 SGHRS, CDR2 YFSETQ. V was cut by 3 bases and J by 1 base, with 9 bases left in between. The CDR3 nucleotides read TGCGCCAGCAGCTCGGGACTTGGCACAGATACGCAGTATTTT. It is translated as CASSSGLGTDTQYF.

V and J are TRBV4-2 and TRBJ2-5, with D hard to call. TRBJ2-7 explains the end of the DNA better; the J call may be wrong. Germline CDR1 is LGHNA and CDR2 is YNFKEQ. This CDR3 has 15 amino acids. The CDR3 sequence: CASSQDRGSSYEQYF. CDR3 DNA sequence: TGTGCCAGCAGCCAAGATCGCGGCAGCTCCTACGAGCAGTACTTC.

V is TRBV19 and J is TRBJ2-3; the match to TRBD1 covers 7 bases. Germline V lookup: CDR1 LNHDA, CDR2 SQIVND (reference sequence). The CDR3 sequence is 14 residues long. Trimming cost V 10 bases and J 6 bases; bases outside gene matches: 13. This CDR3 is CATKDRPQGDTQYF. The CDR3 DNA reads as TGTGCCACCAAGGACAGGCCCCAGGGGGATACGCAGTATTTT.

The chain recombines TRBV28 with TRBJ1-5; 8 bases fit TRBD1. CDR1 is MDHEN and CDR2 is SYDVKM in the germline V gene. V gave up 3 bases and J gave up 3 bases; unmatched junction bases: 4. This CDR3 is 15 amino acids long. This chain's CDR3 is CASSLVTGANQPQHF. The CDR3 bases are TGTGCCAGCAGTTTGGTGACAGGGGCCAATCAGCCCCAGCATTTT.

The genes are TRBV25-1 and TRBJ1-4; maybe TRBD1 (6 bases). The CDR3 has 15 residues. The germline V gene encodes CDR1 MGHDK and CDR2 SYGVNS. Trimming removed 1 base at V and 8 bases at J, with 14 bases between. CDR3 nucleotide sequence: TGTGCCAGCAGTGAATCCTACAGGGTGGGGGAAAAACTGTTTTTT. Translated: CASSESYRVGEKLFF.

For the CDR3, the DNA is TGCGCCAGCAGCTTGGAGGACGAGCAGTACTTC. Its translation is CASSLEDEQYF. The chain combines TRBV5-1 with TRBJ2-7; no definite D call. Trimming took off 0 bases at V and 5 bases at J, with 3 bases between the two ends. The CDR3 loop spans 11 amino acids. Germline V gene data show CDR1 as SGHRS and CDR2 as YFSETQ.

V and J are TRBV28 and TRBJ1-2; a weak D match, TRBD1 (6 bases). CDR1 is MDHEN and CDR2 is SYDVKM in the germline V gene. The CDR3 totals 13 residues. V was pared by 10 bases and J by 8 bases, with 20 bases between. CDR3 region: CAIIGTPDRGYTF. The CDR3 coding sequence is TGTGCCATCATAGGGACTCCCGACAGGGGCTACACCTTC.

The rearrangement uses TRBV6-1 and TRBJ1-2, with D possibly matching TRBD1 (5 bases). Germline CDR1 and CDR2: MNHNS and SASEGT. Trimming removed 2 bases at V and 5 bases at J, with 9 bases between. The CDR3 sequence is 13 residues long. CDR3 amino acids: CASSESREYGYTF. DNA of the CDR3: TGTGCCAGCAGTGAATCCAGGGAGTATGGCTACACCTTC.

Here the CDR3 DNA reads TGTGCCAGCAGCTTCTGGGGGCGCGGGGAGACCCAGTACTTC. The encoded protein is CASSFWGRGETQYF. The gene calls are TRBV7-2 and TRBJ2-5, with D possibly matching TRBD1 (6 bases). The germline CDR1 and CDR2 sequences are SGHTA and FQGNSA. The CDR3 is made up of 14 amino acids. Trimming removed 3 bases from V and 5 bases from J, with 13 bases in between. The full variable domain, its missing parts supplied by reference TRBV7-2 and TRBJ2-5, is GAGVSQSPSNKVTEKGKDVELRCDPISGHTALYWYRQSLGQGLEFLIYFQGNSAPDKSGLPSDRFSAERTGGSVSTLTIQRTQQEDSAVYLCASSFWGRGETQYFGPGTRLLVL.

CDR3 DNA sequence: TGTGCCAGCAGTGTTTTAGGTGGGGCCAATGAGCAGTTCTTC. Its translation: CASSVLGGANEQFF. The chain joins TRBV2 to TRBJ2-1; tentatively, D is TRBD1 (5 bases). V lost 4 bases and J lost 6, with 13 bases in between. Germline assignment: CDR1 SNHLY and CDR2 FYNNEI. This CDR3 has 14 amino acids.

The V gene is TRBV7-9, the J gene TRBJ2-7; 8 bases map to TRBD1. The length of the CDR3 is 12 residues. With 5 bases clipped from V and 6 bases from J, the junction kept 3 bases outside the gene matches. Germline V gives CDR1 SEHNR, CDR2 FQNEAQ (reference sequence). In nucleotides, the CDR3 is TGTGCCAGCAGCCGACAGGGGTTCGAGCAGTACTTC. Protein product: CASSRQGFEQYF.

The chain carries TRBV30 and TRBJ1-4, with unresolved D. This CDR3 comprises 13 residues. Trimming took 4 bases from V and 2 from J, leaving 8 bases between them. The germline V gene has CDR1 GTSNPN and CDR2 SVGIG (reference sequence). The CDR3 nucleotides are TGTGCCTGGAATGGGCAGACTAATGAAAAACTGTTTTTT. This sequence encodes CAWNGQTNEKLFF.

The gene calls are TRBV19 and TRBJ2-5, with 8 nucleotides matching TRBD1. The DNA end is more similar to TRBJ2-7, so the J call may be wrong. Germline lookup yields CDR1 LNHDA and CDR2 SQIVND (reference sequence). There are 16 residues in the CDR3. CDR3 region: CASSTNTGTGRYEQYF. The CDR3 DNA follows: TGTGCCAGTAGTACGAATACCGGGACAGGACGTTACGAGCAGTACTTC.

V gene TRBV29-1 combines with J gene TRBJ1-4; D is unclear. Trimming removed 3 bases from V and 6 bases from J, with 11 bases in between. Germline CDR1 reads SQVTM; CDR2 reads ANQGSEA. The CDR3 is made up of 13 amino acids. Here the CDR3 reads CSVEGGKHEKLFF. The CDR3, as DNA: TGCAGCGTTGAGGGAGGTAAACATGAAAAACTGTTTTTT.

This chain links TRBV29-1 with TRBJ2-3; 9 positions match TRBD2. CDR1 and CDR2 (germline): SQVTM, ANQGSEA. V lost 5 bases and J lost 6; bases outside the gene matches: 9. This CDR3 comprises 14 residues. The DNA for the CDR3 is TGCAGCGTTTTTAGGCGGGAGGGGTTCGATACGCAGTATTTT. This gives the protein CSVFRREGFDTQYF.

The chain employs TRBV30 and TRBJ2-6; TRBD2 might be the D (6 bases). With 4 bases removed from V and 0 bases from J, the gap between germline ends came to 16 bases. CDR3 length: 17 amino acids. The germline gives CDR1 GTSNPN, CDR2 SVGIG (reference sequence). CDR3 residues: CAWTLGLLSSGANVLTF. In DNA form, the CDR3 reads TGTGCCTGGACCCTAGGACTACTATCCTCTGGGGCCAACGTCCTGACTTTC.

V usage is TRBV5-1 and J usage is TRBJ2-4; D gene ambiguous. The germline V gene has CDR1 SGHRS and CDR2 YFSETQ. The CDR3 runs 15 residues. Trimming took off 4 bases at V and 12 bases at J, with 23 bases between the two ends. CDR3 coding DNA: TGCGCCAGCAGCCCCGCAGCGTCTGCCCAGGCTGGTCAGTACTTC. This sequence encodes CASSPAASAQAGQYF.

This chain connects TRBV6-6 to TRBJ2-7; a weak D match, TRBD2 (5 bases). The CDR3 is 9 residues long. Germline values: CDR1 MNHNY, CDR2 SVGAGI (reference sequence). The CDR3 DNA reads as TGTGTCCAGAGGGAGAAGGAGTACTTC. Protein: CVQREKEYF.

The V call is TRBV10-2, the J call TRBJ2-1; 13 nucleotides match TRBD2. Trimming took 6 bases from V and 2 from J; bases not matched to a gene: 19. This CDR3 contains 21 residues. The germline gives CDR1 WSHSY, CDR2 SAAADI. CDR3 DNA sequence: TGCGCCAGCAGGGGGGTTCCGGGACAGGGAGGACTAGCGGGAGCCTACAATGAGCAGTTCTTC. This encodes CASRGVPGQGGLAGAYNEQFF.

V is TRBV10-3 and J is TRBJ2-7; TRBD1 agrees at 8 bases. Germline V lookup: CDR1 ENHRY, CDR2 SYGVKD. V shed 2 bases, J shed 0 bases, and the junction held 3 bases outside the gene matches. The CDR3 spans 15 residues. The CDR3 DNA follows: TGTGCCATCAGTGAGACAGGGGGAAGCTCCTACGAGCAGTACTTC. It is translated as CAISETGGSSYEQYF.

The V call is TRBV4-2, the J call TRBJ2-7; 9 nucleotides match TRBD1. The germline CDR1 and CDR2 sequences are LGHNA and YNFKEQ. Trimming at V came to 2 bases and at J to 6 bases, leaving 8 bases not matched to a gene. The CDR3 length is 15 residues. The CDR3 DNA reads as TGTGCCAGCAGCCAAACCAGGACAGGGGCGGGCGAGCAGTACTTC. Encoded protein: CASSQTRTGAGEQYF.

The CDR3: CASSSPENYEQYF. CDR3 in DNA: TGTGCCAGCAGCTCTCCGGAGAACTACGAGCAGTACTTC. V gene TRBV11-1 combines with J gene TRBJ2-7; D is uncertain. Trimming shortened V by 4 bases and J by 3 bases, and 10 bases separated the two germline ends. Looked up from germline, CDR1 is SGHAT and CDR2 is FQDESV (reference sequence). This CDR3 has 13 residues.

In DNA, the CDR3 is TGTGCCAGCAGCTCCCTTGGGGATACGCAGTATTTT. It is translated as CASSSLGDTQYF. V is TRBV7-9 and J is TRBJ2-3; D ambiguous. The V and J ends lost 4 bases and 6 bases respectively, with 8 bases between them. This CDR3 is 12 amino acids long. Germline V gene sequence: CDR1 SEHNR, CDR2 FQNEAQ (reference sequence).

Only one count was recorded for this clone. J is TRBJ2-7 and V is TRBV18, with D maybe TRBD1 (6 bases). This CDR3 comprises 13 residues. Germline V lookup: CDR1 KGHSH, CDR2 LQKENI. V was shortened by 2 bases and J by 3 bases, with 8 bases between the two germline ends. CDR3 protein: CASSPGRGYEQYF. The CDR3 DNA follows: TGTGCCAGCTCACCAGGCAGGGGCTACGAGCAGTACTTC.

This chain joins TRBV10-3 and TRBJ2-1; TRBD2 aligns across 14 bases. V shed 9 bases and J 8 bases; nucleotides not matched to a gene: 9. The CDR3 consists of 15 residues. The germline gives CDR1 ENHRY, CDR2 SYGVKD. CDR3 sequence (DNA): TGTGCCATTACTCCCGGGACTAGCGGGAGTTATGAGCAGTTCTTC. This gives the protein CAITPGTSGSYEQFF.

The rearrangement uses TRBV7-9 and TRBJ2-2, with TRBD2 as a possible D gene (6 bases). Germline CDR1 SEHNR, CDR2 FQNEAQ (reference sequence). V lost 3 bases and J lost 4, with 12 bases in between. The CDR3 runs to 15 residues. The CDR3: CASSFGGGITGELFF. The CDR3 DNA is TGTGCCAGCAGCTTTGGTGGCGGGATCACCGGGGAGCTGTTTTTT.

This clone was detected only once. The gene calls are TRBV18 and TRBJ2-5, with D unclear. The V end was cut by 2 bases, the J end by 1 base, with 17 bases between. There are 17 residues in the CDR3. CDR1 KGHSH and CDR2 LQKENI come from the germline V gene. The CDR3 bases are TGTGCCAGCTCACCAGGGCCCAGGCAGGCGACCCAAGAGACCCAGTACTTC. It is translated as CASSPGPRQATQETQYF.